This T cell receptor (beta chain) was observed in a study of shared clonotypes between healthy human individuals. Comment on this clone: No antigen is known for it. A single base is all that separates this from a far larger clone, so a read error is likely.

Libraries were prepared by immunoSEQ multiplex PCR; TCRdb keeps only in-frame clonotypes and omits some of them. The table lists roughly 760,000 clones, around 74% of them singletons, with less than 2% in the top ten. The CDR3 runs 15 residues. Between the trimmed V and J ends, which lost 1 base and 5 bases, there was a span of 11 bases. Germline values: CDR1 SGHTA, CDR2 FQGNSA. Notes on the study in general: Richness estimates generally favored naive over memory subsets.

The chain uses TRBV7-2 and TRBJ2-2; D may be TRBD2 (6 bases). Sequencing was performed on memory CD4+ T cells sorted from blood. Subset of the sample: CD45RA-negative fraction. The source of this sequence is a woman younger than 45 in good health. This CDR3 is CASSLGGDQTGELFF. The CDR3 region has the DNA TGTGCCAGCAGCTTAGGGGGGGACCAGACCGGGGAGCTGTTTTTT. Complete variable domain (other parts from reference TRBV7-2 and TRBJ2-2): GAGVSQSPSNKVTEKGKDVELRCDPISGHTALYWYRQSLGQGLEFLIYFQGNSAPDKSGLPSDRFSAERTGGSVSTLTIQRTQQEDSAVYLCASSLGGDQTGELFFGEGSRLTVL.